A single sample is the source of the 16 T cell receptor beta chains below, sequenced in a study of blood T cell repertoires in COVID-19. The assay was immunoSEQ multiplex PCR, and TCRdb's table has in-frame clones only and misses some. The sample records about 40,000 clones, around 94% being singletons. Sequences were obtained from peripheral blood. These receptor sequences come from a man in his fifties or sixties with active COVID-19.

V is TRBV30 and J is TRBJ2-6; D is perhaps TRBD1 (5 bases). Germline V gene sequence: CDR1 GTSNPN, CDR2 SVGIG (reference sequence). V dropped 2 bases and J dropped 1 base, with 9 bases sitting between them. The CDR3 is 15 residues long. CDR3 residues: CAWSLQGSGANVLTF. CDR3 DNA sequence: TGTGCCTGGAGTCTCCAGGGATCTGGGGCCAACGTCCTGACTTTC.

The chain has TRBV7-3 and TRBJ2-1; 8 bases match TRBD2. With V trimmed by 3 bases and J by 7 bases, 5 bases remained unmatched. CDR1 SGHTA and CDR2 FQGTGA come from the germline V gene. The CDR3 consists of 14 residues. The CDR3: CASSFYGRANEQFF. CDR3 nucleotides: TGTGCCAGCAGCTTTTACGGGAGGGCTAATGAGCAGTTCTTC.

CDR3 nucleotides: TGTGCCAGCAGCCATAACAGGGGCGAGCAGTACTTC. Translation: CASSHNRGEQYF. This chain links TRBV11-2 with TRBJ2-7, with TRBD1 identical over 7 bases. V was pared by 5 bases and J by 6 bases, with 4 bases of the junction left unmatched. CDR3 length equals 12 residues. Per germline, CDR1 SGHAT and CDR2 FQNNGV.

J is TRBJ1-1 and V is TRBV27, with a weak D call TRBD1 (5 bases). Germline V gene data show CDR1 as MNHEY and CDR2 as SMNVEV (reference sequence). V was cut by 4 bases and J by 5 bases, with 11 bases left in between. The CDR3 is 13 amino acids. CDR3 bases: TGTGCCAGCAGTTACGGGGGGACTACTGAAGCTTTCTTT. It translates to CASSYGGTTEAFF.

This chain uses TRBV10-1 with TRBJ2-3; 8 bases fit TRBD2. This CDR3 has 16 residues. Germline V lookup: CDR1 WNHNN, CDR2 SYGVQD (reference sequence). V trimming: 2 bases; J trimming: 3 bases; junction bases outside the gene matches: 7. The CDR3 is CASSERSGSLTDTQYF. Here the CDR3 DNA reads TGCGCCAGCAGTGAGCGAAGCGGGAGCTTGACAGATACGCAGTATTTT.

The count of this clone is one. This chain links TRBV29-1 with TRBJ2-3; tentatively, D is TRBD1 (6 bases). The CDR3 loop spans 13 amino acids. CDR1 and CDR2 (germline): SQVTM, ANQGSEA. V was shortened by 8 bases and J by 0 bases, with 12 bases between the two germline ends. DNA for the CDR3: TGCAGCTCGAGGGGGTCTAGCACAGATACGCAGTATTTT. It is translated as CSSRGSSTDTQYF.

The rearrangement links TRBV15 to TRBJ2-3; 11 positions match TRBD2. This CDR3 region has 15 residues. Trimming took 4 bases from V and 2 from J; bases not matched to a gene: 2. Per the germline V gene, CDR1 is LNHNV and CDR2 is YYDKDF (reference sequence). The CDR3 nucleotides are TGTGCCACCAGCAAGGGACTAGCGGACACAGATACGCAGTATTTT. Amino acids: CATSKGLADTDTQYF. The complete variable domain, with remaining parts taken from reference TRBV15 and TRBJ2-3, reads DAMVIQNPRYQVTQFGKPVTLSCSQTLNHNVMYWYQQKSSQAPKLLFHYYDKDFNNEADTPDNFQSRRPNTSFCFLDIRSPGLGDTAMYLCATSKGLADTDTQYFGPGTRLTVL.

The chain links TRBV27 to TRBJ2-1; possible D gene TRBD1, 5 bases. V lost 0 bases and J 0 bases, leaving 9 bases between the germline ends. There are 16 residues in the CDR3. Looked up from germline, CDR1 is MNHEY and CDR2 is SMNVEV (reference sequence). The CDR3 loop is CASSLSFRGSYNEQFF. The DNA of the CDR3 is TGTGCCAGCAGTTTATCTTTTAGGGGCTCCTACAATGAGCAGTTCTTC.

This clone is a singleton in its sample. V usage is TRBV10-3 and J usage is TRBJ1-1; D gene ambiguous. The V gene's germline CDR1 is ENHRY and CDR2 SYGVKD. The V end lost 8 bases, the J end lost 0 bases, and 16 bases lay between the germline ends. The CDR3 consists of 15 residues. The CDR3 DNA follows: TGTGCCATCGGGCCGCCGCAGATCATGAACACTGAAGCTTTCTTT. It specifies CAIGPPQIMNTEAFF.

The chain couples TRBV29-1 to TRBJ2-3; 12 nucleotides line up with TRBD2. The CDR3 loop spans 16 amino acids. Germline V gene lookup returns CDR1 SQVTM and CDR2 ANQGSEA. V dropped 3 bases and J dropped 2; count of bases not matched to a gene: 6. In nucleotides, the CDR3 is TGCAGCGTTGACCTAGCGGGAGGGCCGGACACAGATACGCAGTATTTT. Translating it yields CSVDLAGGPDTDTQYF.

This chain joins TRBV6-6 and TRBJ2-1; 14 bases match TRBD2. The germline CDR1 and CDR2 sequences are MNHNY and SVGAGI (reference sequence). The CDR3 runs to 14 residues. With 6 bases clipped from V and 10 bases from J, the junction kept 5 bases outside the gene matches. The chain's CDR3 is CASRTSGRAGEQFF. The CDR3 coding sequence is TGTGCCAGCAGGACTAGCGGGAGGGCCGGGGAGCAGTTCTTC.

This chain joins TRBV5-1 and TRBJ2-7, with D possibly matching TRBD2 (5 bases). Trimming pared 1 base from V and 2 bases from J, leaving 16 bases between. Germline V gene lookup returns CDR1 SGHRS and CDR2 YFSETQ. This CDR3 is built from 16 residues. DNA of the CDR3: TGCGCCAGCAGCTTGAGGCAGTCGAGCGGTCCCTACGAGCAGTACTTC. Translation: CASSLRQSSGPYEQYF.

The genes are TRBV3-1 (or the pseudogene TRBV3-2) and TRBJ2-3, with TRBD2 identical over 7 bases. This CDR3 contains 15 residues. Trimming cost V 8 bases and J 4 bases; bases outside gene matches: 12. Germline lookup yields CDR1 LGHDT and CDR2 YNNKEL (reference sequence). Written as DNA, the CDR3 is TGTGCCAGCGGGAGGGCCCACGGGAGTGCAGATACGCAGTATTTT. Amino acid sequence: CASGRAHGSADTQYF.

This sequence joins TRBV24-1 and TRBJ1-2, with 8 bases that match TRBD1. Germline CDR1 reads KGHDR; CDR2 reads SFDVKD. V lost 3 bases and J lost 6; bases outside the gene matches: 8. The CDR3 runs to 15 residues. CDR3: CATSDAGQGANGYTF. CDR3 DNA: TGTGCCACCAGTGATGCCGGACAGGGAGCGAATGGCTACACCTTC.

About this clone itself: One end of the junction fails to match germline, which may point to a read error. The chain recombines TRBV15 with TRBJ2-3; 7 bases are shared with TRBD1. The germline gives CDR1 LNHNV, CDR2 YYDKDF (reference sequence). This CDR3 contains 14 residues. The CDR3 region has the DNA TGTGCCACCAGCCGAGAGACAGGGTCAGATACGCAGTATTTT. Residues: CATSRETGSDTQYF. The full variable domain, completed using reference TRBV15 and TRBJ2-3, is DAMVIQNPRYQVTQFGKPVTLSCSQTLNHNVMYWYQQKSSQAPKLLFHYYDKDFNNEADTPDNFQSRRPNTSFCFLDIRSPGLGDTAMYLCATSRETGSDTQYFGPGTRLTVL.

This sequence joins TRBV5-5 and TRBJ2-7, with TRBD2 identical over 7 bases. With V trimmed by 4 bases and J by 3 bases, 7 bases remained unmatched. CDR3 length: 14 amino acids. Germline V CDR1 and CDR2: SGHKS, YYEKEE (reference sequence). In DNA form, the CDR3 reads TGTGCCAGCAGCCCCCGGGACTACGACTACGAGCAGTACTTC. Its protein is CASSPRDYDYEQYF.